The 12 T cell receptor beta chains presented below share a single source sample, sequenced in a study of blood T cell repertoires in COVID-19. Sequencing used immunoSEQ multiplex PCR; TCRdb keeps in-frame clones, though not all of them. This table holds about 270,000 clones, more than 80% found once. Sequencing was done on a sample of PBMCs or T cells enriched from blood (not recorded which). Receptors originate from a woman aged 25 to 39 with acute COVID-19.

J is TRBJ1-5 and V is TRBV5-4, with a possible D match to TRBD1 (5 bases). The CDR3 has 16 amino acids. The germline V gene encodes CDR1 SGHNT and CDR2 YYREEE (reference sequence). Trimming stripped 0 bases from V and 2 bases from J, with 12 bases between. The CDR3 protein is CASSLDGGMGNQPQHF. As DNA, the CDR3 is TGTGCCAGCAGCTTGGACGGGGGGATGGGCAATCAGCCCCAGCATTTT.

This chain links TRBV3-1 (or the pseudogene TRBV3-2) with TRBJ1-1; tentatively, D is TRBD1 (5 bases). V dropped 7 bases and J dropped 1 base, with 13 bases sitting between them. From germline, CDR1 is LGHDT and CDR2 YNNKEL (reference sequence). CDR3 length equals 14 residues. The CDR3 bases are TGTGCCAGCACCTTCGGGGGTGAGAACACTGAAGCTTTCTTT. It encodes CASTFGGENTEAFF.

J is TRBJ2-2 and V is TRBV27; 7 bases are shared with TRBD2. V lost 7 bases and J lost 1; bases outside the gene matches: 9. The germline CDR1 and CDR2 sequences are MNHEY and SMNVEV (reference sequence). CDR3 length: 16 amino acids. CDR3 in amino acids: CASTLAAGVNTGELFF. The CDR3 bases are TGTGCCAGCACTCTAGCCGCGGGGGTGAACACCGGGGAGCTGTTTTTT.

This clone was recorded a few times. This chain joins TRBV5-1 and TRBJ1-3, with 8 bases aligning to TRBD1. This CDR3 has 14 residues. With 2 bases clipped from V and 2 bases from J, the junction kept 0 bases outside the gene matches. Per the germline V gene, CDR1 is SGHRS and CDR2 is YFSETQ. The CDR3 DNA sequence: TGCGCCAGCAGCTTACAGGGGGCTGGAAACACCATATATTTT. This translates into CASSLQGAGNTIYF. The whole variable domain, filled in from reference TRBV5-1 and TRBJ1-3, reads KAGVTQTPRYLIKTRGQQVTLSCSPISGHRSVSWYQQTPGQGLQFLFEYFSETQRNKGNFPGRFSGRQFSNSRSEMNVSTLELGDSALYLCASSLQGAGNTIYFGEGSWLTVV.

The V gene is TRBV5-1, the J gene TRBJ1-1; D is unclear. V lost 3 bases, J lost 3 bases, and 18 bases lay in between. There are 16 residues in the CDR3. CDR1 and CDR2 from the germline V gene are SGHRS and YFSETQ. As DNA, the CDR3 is TGCGCCAGCAGCTCCTCAGGCGTATCCCGAGACACTGAAGCTTTCTTT. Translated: CASSSSGVSRDTEAFF.

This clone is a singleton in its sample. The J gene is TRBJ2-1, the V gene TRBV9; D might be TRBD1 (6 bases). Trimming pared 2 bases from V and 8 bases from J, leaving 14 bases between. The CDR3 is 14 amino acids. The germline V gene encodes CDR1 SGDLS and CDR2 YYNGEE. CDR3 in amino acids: CASSVDGQTDEQFF. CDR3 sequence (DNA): TGTGCCAGCAGCGTCGATGGACAGACCGATGAGCAGTTCTTC.

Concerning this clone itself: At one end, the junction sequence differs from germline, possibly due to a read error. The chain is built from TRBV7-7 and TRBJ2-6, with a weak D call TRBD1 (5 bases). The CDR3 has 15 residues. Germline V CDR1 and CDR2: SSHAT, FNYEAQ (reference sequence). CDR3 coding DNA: TGTGCCAGCAGTTTAGACAGCTCTGGGGCCAACGTCCTGACTTTC. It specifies CASSLDSSGANVLTF.

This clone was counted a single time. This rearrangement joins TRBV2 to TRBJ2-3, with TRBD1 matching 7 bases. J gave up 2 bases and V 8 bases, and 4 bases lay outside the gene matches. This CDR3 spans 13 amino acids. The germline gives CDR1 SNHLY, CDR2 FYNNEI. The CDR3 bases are TGTGCCAGCGCGACAGGGACCACAGATACGCAGTATTTT. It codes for CASATGTTDTQYF.

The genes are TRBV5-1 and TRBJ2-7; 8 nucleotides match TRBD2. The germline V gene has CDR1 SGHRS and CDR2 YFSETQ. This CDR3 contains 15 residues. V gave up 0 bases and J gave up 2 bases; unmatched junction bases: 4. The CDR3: CASSLAGGDPYEQYF. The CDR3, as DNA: TGCGCCAGCAGCTTGGCGGGGGGGGATCCCTACGAGCAGTACTTC.

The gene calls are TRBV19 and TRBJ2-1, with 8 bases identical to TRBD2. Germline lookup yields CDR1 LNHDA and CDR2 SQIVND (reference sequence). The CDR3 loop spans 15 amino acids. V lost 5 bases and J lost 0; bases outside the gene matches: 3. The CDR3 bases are TGTGCCAGTAGTTCCAGCGGGAGCTCCTACAATGAGCAGTTCTTC. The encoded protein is CASSSSGSSYNEQFF.

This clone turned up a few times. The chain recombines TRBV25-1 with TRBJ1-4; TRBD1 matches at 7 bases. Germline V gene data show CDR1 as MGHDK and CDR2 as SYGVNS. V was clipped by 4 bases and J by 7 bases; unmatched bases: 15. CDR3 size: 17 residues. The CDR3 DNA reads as TGTGCCAGCAGTGTCTCGGGACAGACCTCCGGGGGTGAAAAACTGTTTTTT. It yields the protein CASSVSGQTSGGEKLFF.

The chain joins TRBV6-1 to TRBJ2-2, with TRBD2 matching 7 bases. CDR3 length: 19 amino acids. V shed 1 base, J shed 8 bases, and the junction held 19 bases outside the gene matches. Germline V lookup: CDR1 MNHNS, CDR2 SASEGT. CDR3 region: CASSEGVPWGRATIGELFF. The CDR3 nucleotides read TGTGCCAGCAGTGAAGGGGTGCCCTGGGGGAGGGCCACTATAGGGGAGCTGTTTTTT.